This T cell receptor beta chain originates from a study of T cells in Graves' hyperthyroidism and ophthalmopathy. Overall study findings and caveats: The model predicted ophthalmopathy a median around seven months before onset. Clonotypes that were expanded in thyroid above 0.001 mostly appeared in blood too.

This clonotype was seen at least ten times. Its antigen is as yet unknown. The V gene lost 3 bases and the J gene lost 7 bases, with 13 bases spanning the gap. CDR1 is DFQATT, CDR2 SNEGSKA, per germline (reference sequence). This CDR3 is built from 12 residues. Ophthalmopathy cases scored 3 or more on the Clinical Activity Score and 4 or more on NOSPECS grade, with duration below 3 months. Any patient presenting with uncontrolled infection, other autoimmune disease, pregnancy or lactation was left out. RNA transcripts served as the template for amplifying TCR beta CDR3 regions. HTBI primers were the set used in a first-round RT-PCR of the TCR CDR3. MiXCR, run by TCRdb on the multiplex PCR reads, gives a single entry per CDR3 protein. The data hold 400,000 or so distinct CDR3 sequences, with 11% to 15% observed a single time.

This chain connects TRBV20-1 to TRBJ2-7, with D tentatively TRBD2 (5 bases). Sequencing was carried out using blood. The receptor's source is a man aged 50-60 years with Graves' ophthalmopathy. The CDR3 DNA sequence: TGCAGTGCTAGTGAGGGAGTCTGGGAGCAGTACTTC. It yields the protein CSASEGVWEQYF.